This T cell receptor beta chain came from a study of T-cell memory formation after mild COVID-19. Deletions cut 5 bases from V and 8 bases from J, with 24 bases between. The CDR3 runs to 16 residues. The germline V gene has CDR1 MNHNY and CDR2 SVGAGI (reference sequence). Sample barcodes and UMIs were carried by the TCR alpha and TCR beta cDNA libraries that 5'RACE generated with constant-segment primers. TCRdb called the 5' RACE reads again in MiXCR, with one record for every CDR3 protein. The sample holds roughly 620,000 distinct CDR3 sequences, about 20% seen once. Material: PBMCs or a T cell subset sorted from them (not recorded which). This receptor was obtained from an adult woman who had mild COVID-19 (a few samples of this study predate the infection). Cell type and time point are not known. The V call is TRBV6-6, the J call TRBJ1-1, with D hard to call. The CDR3 nucleotides read TGTGCCAGCAGTAAGCTCTACACAAATACAGTCGGCGAAGCTTTCTTT. Its translation: CASSKLYTNTVGEAFF.